This note documents a single TCR beta chain sequence. This record belongs to a study of blood T cell repertoires in COVID-19. Study in general: Sites across the United States, Italy and Spain contributed samples from acute and convalescent COVID-19. PBMCs, B-cell-depleted T cells, or T cells were the source of the cDNA or gDNA that made up the material.

The CDR3 is 15 amino acids. Germline-derived CDR1 and CDR2 are SNHLY and FYNNEI. V was trimmed by 9 bases and J by 4 bases, leaving 20 bases between them. In the original workflow: Counts of nucleated cells, estimated from reference gene primer amplification, were obtained. The repertoire was sequenced with immunoSEQ multiplex PCR; TCRdb's copy has only in-frame clones and lacks some. For V, J and clone size, that table is used; D and trimming come from the DNA. The sample has approximately 400,000 clones; 81% are singletons. Sequencing used peripheral blood. This receptor was obtained from a human donor with acute or convalescent COVID-19. The donor label of this sample is uncertain. V usage is TRBV2 and J usage is TRBJ2-3; D might be TRBD2 (6 bases). The CDR3 protein is CASEEAGAGSDTQYF. The CDR3 DNA reads as TGTGCCAGTGAAGAAGCCGGGGCGGGATCAGATACGCAGTATTTT.